The table lists the clone carrying this TCR beta chain with many counts. Its specificity is not known. From the multiplex PCR reads, TCRdb called clonotypes with MiXCR, one entry per CDR3 protein. The sample includes about 220,000 distinct CDR3 sequences, around 34% of them seen just once. This specimen comes from a study of breast tumors, draining lymph nodes, adjacent tissues. The lymph nodes were axillary draining lymph nodes from breast cancer patients. Study findings and constraints: Luminal-like breast cancer showed significantly higher tumor–nontumor repertoire similarity than basal-like. Tumor repertoires ranked between lymph nodes and nontumor tissue in diversity, with V and J gene preferences. Data fit most tumor T cells coming from lymph node, expanding in tumor.

This TCR derives from a female donor with breast cancer. Some clones in this sample may be carry-over from other donors' samples. The sequenced sample was axillary lymph node tissue.

The CDR3 nucleotides are TGCGCCAGCAGCCCAAGGGGACAGGGTGGAACCGGGGAGCTGTTTTTT. It translates to CASSPRGQGGTGELFF. This chain connects TRBV5-1 to TRBJ2-2; TRBD1 aligns across 9 bases. The CDR3 sequence is 16 residues long. Germline assignment: CDR1 SGHRS and CDR2 YFSETQ. The trim removed 4 bases at V and 5 bases at J, leaving 9 bases unmatched.